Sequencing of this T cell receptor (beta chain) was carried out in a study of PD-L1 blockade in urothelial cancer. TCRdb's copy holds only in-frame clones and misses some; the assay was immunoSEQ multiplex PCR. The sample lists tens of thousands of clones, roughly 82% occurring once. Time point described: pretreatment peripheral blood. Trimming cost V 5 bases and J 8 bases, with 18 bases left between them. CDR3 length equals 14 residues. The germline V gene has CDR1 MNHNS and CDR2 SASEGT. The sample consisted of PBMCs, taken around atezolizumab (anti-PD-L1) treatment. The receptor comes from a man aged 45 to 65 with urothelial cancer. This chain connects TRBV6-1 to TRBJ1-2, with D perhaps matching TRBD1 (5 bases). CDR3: CASSSTFGGRGYTF. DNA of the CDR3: TGTGCCAGCAGTTCAACGTTTGGGGGGAGAGGCTACACCTTC.